The clone carrying this TCR beta chain was observed many times. TCR beta libraries were built with iRepertoire HTBI primers and Arm-PCR of CDR3 regions. TCRdb recomputed calls from the multiplex PCR reads with MiXCR, one row per CDR3 protein. The sample records 300,000 or so distinct CDR3 sequences, roughly a fifth being singletons. The CDR3 extends over 14 amino acids. Germline assignment: CDR1 SQVTM and CDR2 ANQGSEA. These data belong to a study of regulatory T cells in long-lasting Graves disease. Stated time point: persistent/refractory GD, antithyroid drugs over 5 years with positive TRAb. From PBMCs, RNA was extracted and then used to make the TCR library.

Sequenced material: peripheral blood mononuclear cells (PBMCs), taken when the disease was refractory, from a patient treated with antithyroid drugs. This chain connects TRBV29-1 to TRBJ1-2; the D is unclear. The TCR was taken from a female donor with Graves disease. CDR3 sequence (DNA): TGCAAAGTGGGAGGAGGGTCATCTGGCCCTGGCTACACCTTC. Protein product: CKVGGGSSGPGYTF.